The source of this T cell receptor (beta chain) is a study of blood T cell repertoires in COVID-19. Turning to the study itself: Sites in the United States, Italy and Spain provided acute and convalescent COVID-19 samples. In each case, the material was cDNA or gDNA derived from T cells, B-cell-depleted T cells, or PBMCs.

Deletions cut 5 bases from V and 0 bases from J, with 12 bases between. The CDR3 consists of 15 residues. From germline, CDR1 is SGHTA and CDR2 FQGNSA. As processed by the authors: Estimated nucleated cell counts came from reference gene primer amplification. Clones were read by immunoSEQ multiplex PCR, and TCRdb kept only the in-frame ones, dropping some. Clonal size and the V and J genes are those of that table, whereas D and trimming came from the DNA. In the table there are tens of thousands of clones, roughly nine tenths of which are singletons. The rearrangement joins TRBV7-2 to TRBJ2-3, with D maybe TRBD2 (6 bases). Sequenced material: peripheral blood. The clonotype was recovered from a woman between 45 and 65 years old with active or convalescent COVID-19. The CDR3 DNA follows: TGTGCCAGCAGCCGCAGGGCGGGGAGCACAGATACGCAGTATTTT. This translates into CASSRRAGSTDTQYF.